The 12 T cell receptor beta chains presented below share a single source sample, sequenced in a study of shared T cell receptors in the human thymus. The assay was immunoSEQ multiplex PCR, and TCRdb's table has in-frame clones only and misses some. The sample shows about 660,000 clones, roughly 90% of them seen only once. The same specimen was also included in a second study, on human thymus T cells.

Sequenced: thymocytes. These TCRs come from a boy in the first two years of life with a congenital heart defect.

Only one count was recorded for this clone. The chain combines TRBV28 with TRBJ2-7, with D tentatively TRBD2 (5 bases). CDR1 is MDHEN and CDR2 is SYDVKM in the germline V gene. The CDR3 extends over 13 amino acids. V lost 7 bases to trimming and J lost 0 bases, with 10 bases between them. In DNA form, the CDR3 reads TGTGCCAGCATTCTGGCGGGCTCCTACGAGCAGTACTTC. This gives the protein CASILAGSYEQYF.

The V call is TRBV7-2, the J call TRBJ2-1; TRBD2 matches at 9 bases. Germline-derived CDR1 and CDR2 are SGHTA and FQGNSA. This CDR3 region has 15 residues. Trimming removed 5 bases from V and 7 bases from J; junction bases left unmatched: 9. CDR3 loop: CASSRISGRDNEQFF. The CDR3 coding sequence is TGTGCCAGCAGCCGTATTAGCGGGAGAGATAATGAGCAGTTCTTC.

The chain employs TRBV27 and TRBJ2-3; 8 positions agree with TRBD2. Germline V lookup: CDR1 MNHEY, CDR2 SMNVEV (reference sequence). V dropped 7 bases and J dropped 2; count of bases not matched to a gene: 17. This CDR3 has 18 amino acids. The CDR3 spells CASNKQSPGTSYTDTQYF. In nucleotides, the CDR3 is TGTGCCAGCAATAAACAGTCTCCCGGGACTAGTTACACAGATACGCAGTATTTT.

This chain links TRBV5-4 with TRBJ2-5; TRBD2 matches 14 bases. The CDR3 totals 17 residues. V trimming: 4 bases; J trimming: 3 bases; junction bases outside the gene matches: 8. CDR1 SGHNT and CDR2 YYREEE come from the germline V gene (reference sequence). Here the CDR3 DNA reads TGTGCCAGCAGCGGCCGGACTAGCGGGAGGACTAAAGAGACCCAGTACTTC. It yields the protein CASSGRTSGRTKETQYF.

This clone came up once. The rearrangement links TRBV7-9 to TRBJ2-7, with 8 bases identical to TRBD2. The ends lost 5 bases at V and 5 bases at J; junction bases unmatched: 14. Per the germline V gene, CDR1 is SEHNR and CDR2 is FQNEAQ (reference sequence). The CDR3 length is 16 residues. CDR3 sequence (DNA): TGTGCCAGCAGCCATATGTCCAGCGGGAGAGTCCACGAGCAGTACTTC. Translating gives CASSHMSSGRVHEQYF.

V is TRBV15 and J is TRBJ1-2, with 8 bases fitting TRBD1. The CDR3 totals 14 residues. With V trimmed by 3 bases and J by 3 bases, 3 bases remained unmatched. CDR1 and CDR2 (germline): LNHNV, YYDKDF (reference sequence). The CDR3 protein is CATSSPDRDYGYTF. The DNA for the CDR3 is TGTGCCACCAGCAGCCCGGACAGGGACTATGGCTACACCTTC. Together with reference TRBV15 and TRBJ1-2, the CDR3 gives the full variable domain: DAMVIQNPRYQVTQFGKPVTLSCSQTLNHNVMYWYQQKSSQAPKLLFHYYDKDFNNEADTPDNFQSRRPNTSFCFLDIRSPGLGDTAMYLCATSSPDRDYGYTFGSGTRLTVV.

The CDR3, as DNA: TGTGCCAGCTCTCCTTCGAGGGCCGACCCCTATGGCTACACCTTC. Protein: CASSPSRADPYGYTF. This chain links TRBV18 with TRBJ1-2; D is uncertain. The V gene's germline CDR1 is KGHSH and CDR2 LQKENI. Trimming pared 6 bases from V and 4 bases from J, leaving 18 bases between. CDR3 size: 15 residues.

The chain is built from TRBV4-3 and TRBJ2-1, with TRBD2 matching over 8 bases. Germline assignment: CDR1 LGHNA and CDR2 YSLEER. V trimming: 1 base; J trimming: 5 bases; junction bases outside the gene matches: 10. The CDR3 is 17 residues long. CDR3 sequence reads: CASSQVRERERDNEQFF. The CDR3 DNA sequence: TGCGCCAGCAGCCAAGTTAGGGAGCGGGAGAGGGACAATGAGCAGTTCTTC.

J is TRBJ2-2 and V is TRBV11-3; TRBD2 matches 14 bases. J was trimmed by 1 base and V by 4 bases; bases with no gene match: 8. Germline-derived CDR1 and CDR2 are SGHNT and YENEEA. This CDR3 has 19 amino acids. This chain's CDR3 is CASSSLGLAGGGNTGELFF. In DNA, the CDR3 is TGTGCCAGCAGCTCCCTTGGACTAGCGGGAGGAGGGAACACCGGGGAGCTGTTTTTT.

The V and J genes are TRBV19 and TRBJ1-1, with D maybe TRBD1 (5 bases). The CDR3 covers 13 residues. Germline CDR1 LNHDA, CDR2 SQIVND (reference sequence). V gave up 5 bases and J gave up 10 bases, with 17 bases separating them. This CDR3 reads CASSLREGVAAFF. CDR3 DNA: TGTGCCAGTAGTTTACGCGAAGGGGTGGCAGCTTTCTTT.

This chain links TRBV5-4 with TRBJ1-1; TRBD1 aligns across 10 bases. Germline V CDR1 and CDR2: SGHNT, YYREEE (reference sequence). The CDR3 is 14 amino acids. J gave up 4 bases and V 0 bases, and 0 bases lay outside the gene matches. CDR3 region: CASSLGQGATEAFF. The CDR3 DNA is TGTGCCAGCAGCTTGGGACAGGGGGCCACTGAAGCTTTCTTT.

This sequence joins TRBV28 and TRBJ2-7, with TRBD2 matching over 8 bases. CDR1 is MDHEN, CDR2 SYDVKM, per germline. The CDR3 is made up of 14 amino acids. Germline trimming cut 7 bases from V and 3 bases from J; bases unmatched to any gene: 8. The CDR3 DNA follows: TGTGCCAGCAAATCCGGGACTAGGGGCTACGAGCAGTACTTC. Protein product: CASKSGTRGYEQYF.